The 13 T cell receptor beta chains listed next were all sequenced from one sample in a study of blood T cell repertoires in COVID-19 (dated by TCRdb to about 2020). Library preparation employed the immunoSEQ multiplex PCR assay. In TCRdb, the immuneACCESS table is reduced to in-frame sequences with V and J assigned. These tables do not hold every clone; where another copy was compared, an unresolved V gene accounts for under half, and the others remain unexplained. The sample table contains about 210,000 clones; only one count was recorded for around 82% of them. The ten largest clonotypes hold less than 3% of the sample. Sequenced material: peripheral blood. Receptor source: a man between 45 and 60 years old with active or convalescent COVID-19.

The chain carries TRBV3-1 (or the pseudogene TRBV3-2) and TRBJ2-7, with 10 bases fitting TRBD2. The CDR3 covers 17 residues. The V gene's germline CDR1 is LGHDT and CDR2 YNNKEL (reference sequence). V shed 1 base and J 3 bases; nucleotides not matched to a gene: 9. CDR3 amino acids: CASSQGASGSFSYEQYF. CDR3 DNA sequence: TGTGCCAGCAGCCAAGGGGCTAGCGGGAGTTTCAGCTACGAGCAGTACTTC.

This clone appeared a single time. This chain links TRBV7-2 with TRBJ2-3; D gene unclear. The CDR3 contains 13 residues. The germline V and J ends were trimmed by 1 base and 2 bases, with 4 bases remaining between them. CDR1 and CDR2 from the germline V gene are SGHTA and FQGNSA. The CDR3 reads CASSLGHTDTQYF. DNA of the CDR3: TGTGCCAGCAGCTTAGGACACACAGATACGCAGTATTTT. Variable domain in full (rest from reference TRBV7-2 and TRBJ2-3): GAGVSQSPSNKVTEKGKDVELRCDPISGHTALYWYRQSLGQGLEFLIYFQGNSAPDKSGLPSDRFSAERTGGSVSTLTIQRTQQEDSAVYLCASSLGHTDTQYFGPGTRLTVL.

The chain employs TRBV5-1 and TRBJ1-1, with a tentative D call TRBD1 (5 bases). Germline V CDR1 and CDR2: SGHRS, YFSETQ. The CDR3 spans 16 residues. Trimming left V 2 bases short and J 1 base short, with 15 bases between. The CDR3 nucleotides read TGCGCCAGCAGCTTCGGCTCGACCCAGGGGAACACTGAAGCTTTCTTT. Translated, it gives CASSFGSTQGNTEAFF.

The rearrangement joins TRBV20-1 to TRBJ2-7, with D perhaps TRBD1 (5 bases). The length of the CDR3 is 14 residues. The ends were cut back, 3 bases at V and 0 bases at J, with 12 bases in the middle. CDR1 is DFQATT, CDR2 SNEGSKA, per germline (reference sequence). The DNA for the CDR3 is TGCAGTGCTAGTAGGAGACAGAGCTCCTACGAGCAGTACTTC. This encodes CSASRRQSSYEQYF.

The chain is built from TRBV19 and TRBJ1-6, with D perhaps TRBD1 (5 bases). Deletions cut 5 bases from V and 9 bases from J, with 23 bases between. The CDR3 spans 17 residues. The germline gives CDR1 LNHDA, CDR2 SQIVND (reference sequence). The CDR3 coding sequence is TGTGCCAGTAGTTCGAAACCCCAGACAGTCGCGGCTTCACCCCTCCACTTT. It codes for CASSSKPQTVAASPLHF.

This clone was counted once. Other DNA sequences in the same sample also yield this CDR3. The V and J genes are TRBV5-1 and TRBJ2-1, with D possibly matching TRBD2 (5 bases). This CDR3 region has 15 residues. Deletions cut 0 bases from V and 0 bases from J, with 7 bases between. Germline V gene data show CDR1 as SGHRS and CDR2 as YFSETQ. The CDR3 here is CASSLAGSSYNEQFF. The CDR3 DNA follows: TGCGCCAGCAGCTTGGCGGGATCCTCCTACAATGAGCAGTTCTTC.

The rearrangement uses TRBV5-4 and TRBJ1-1; D remains unclear. The CDR3 totals 15 residues. V was cut by 1 base and J by 0 bases, with 10 bases left in between. Germline V CDR1 and CDR2: SGHNT, YYREEE (reference sequence). The CDR3 reads CASSLLGRMNTEAFF. The CDR3 bases are TGTGCCAGCAGCTTGCTTGGGAGGATGAACACTGAAGCTTTCTTT.

The chain employs TRBV5-6 and TRBJ1-1; the D gene is possibly TRBD1 (6 bases). The CDR3 is 14 residues long. Trimming cost V 7 bases and J 3 bases, with 16 bases left between them. Looked up from germline, CDR1 is SGHDT and CDR2 is YYEEEE. The CDR3 sequence: CASGRGAWDTEAFF. CDR3 coding DNA: TGTGCCAGCGGGAGGGGGGCATGGGACACTGAAGCTTTCTTT.

V is TRBV12-3 or TRBV12-4 and J is TRBJ2-5, with D possibly being TRBD2 (6 bases). This CDR3 is 13 amino acids long. V lost 4 bases and J 3 bases, leaving 9 bases between the germline ends. The CDR3 loop reads CASSSRGEETQYF. The CDR3 DNA sequence: TGTGCCAGCAGTTCGCGGGGTGAAGAGACCCAGTACTTC.

This rearrangement joins TRBV7-2 to TRBJ2-3; 9 bases are a match to TRBD1. J lost 6 bases, V lost 0 bases, and 1 base had no gene match. The germline gives CDR1 SGHTA, CDR2 FQGNSA. The CDR3 covers 14 residues. CDR3 loop: CASSLAGTGDTQYF. CDR3 in DNA: TGTGCCAGCAGCTTAGCGGGGACAGGGGATACGCAGTATTTT.

The rearrangement links TRBV2 to TRBJ2-7, with D possibly TRBD1 on 5 matching bases. The CDR3 is made up of 14 amino acids. The germline V gene has CDR1 SNHLY and CDR2 FYNNEI. Trimming removed 4 bases from V and 6 bases from J, with 16 bases in between. CDR3 nucleotide sequence: TGTGCCAGCAGTGGACAGAGTCTAACCAGCGAGCAGTACTTC. Amino acids: CASSGQSLTSEQYF.

This clone was seen just once. This rearrangement joins TRBV5-6 to TRBJ1-1; D might be TRBD1 (5 bases). In germline, CDR1 is SGHDT, CDR2 YYEEEE. Trimming stripped 9 bases from V and 1 base from J, with 13 bases between. This CDR3 has 13 residues. CDR3 protein: CAIKGEGNTEAFF. CDR3 DNA: TGTGCCATAAAAGGGGAGGGGAACACTGAAGCTTTCTTT.

This chain connects TRBV5-1 to TRBJ2-2; the D is unclear. This CDR3 has 13 residues. Germline CDR1 reads SGHRS; CDR2 reads YFSETQ. The V and J ends lost 1 base and 7 bases respectively, with 8 bases between them. The CDR3 sequence: CASSLSRGGELFF. The CDR3 nucleotides read TGCGCCAGCAGCTTGTCCAGAGGCGGGGAGCTGTTTTTT.